One and the same sample provided the 28 T cell receptor beta chains below, sequenced in a study of T cells in Graves' hyperthyroidism and ophthalmopathy. The investigators amplified TCR beta CDR3 regions from RNA transcripts. The TCR CDR3 first-round RT-PCR relied on the HTBI primer set. TCRdb itself ran the multiplex PCR reads through MiXCR, one entry per CDR3 protein. The table includes 550,000 to 700,000 distinct CDR3 sequences, under 60% detected once. Sequenced input: peripheral blood or thyroid tissue (not recorded which). These receptors all stem from an adult woman with Graves' disease, either hyperthyroidism or ophthalmopathy (not recorded which).

The chain recombines TRBV11-2 with TRBJ1-6; the D gene is possibly TRBD1 (6 bases). The germline V gene encodes CDR1 SGHAT and CDR2 FQNNGV. The V gene lost 5 bases and the J gene lost 8 bases, with 19 bases spanning the gap. The CDR3 length is 16 residues. The CDR3: CASSNYRVTLDSPLHF. The CDR3 DNA sequence: TGTGCCAGCAGCAACTACAGGGTTACTCTCGATTCACCCCTCCACTTT.

This clonotype was picked up one time. This sequence joins TRBV10-1 and TRBJ1-5; 12 nucleotides line up with TRBD1. Germline CDR1 is WNHNN and CDR2 is SYGVQD (reference sequence). The CDR3 contains 20 residues. Germline trimming cut 4 bases from V and 6 bases from J; bases unmatched to any gene: 19. The CDR3 DNA reads as TGCGCCAGCAGTGCGCCCAAGGGACAGGGGGCTAAGTCTGCAAGTCAGCCCCAGCATTTT. Protein: CASSAPKGQGAKSASQPQHF.

A remark on this clonotype: Mismatch with germline at one junction end may stem from a read error. The genes are TRBV10-3 and TRBJ2-7; 8 nucleotides line up with TRBD1. Germline V gene lookup returns CDR1 ENHRY and CDR2 SYGVKD. The CDR3 has 15 amino acids. The CDR3 sequence is CATSSPQGANYEQYF. CDR3 coding DNA: TGTGCCACCAGTAGCCCTCAGGGGGCAAACTACGAGCAGTACTTC.

This clonotype has more than one count but fewer than ten. V gene TRBV6-6 combines with J gene TRBJ2-5, with TRBD1 as a possible D gene (6 bases). V lost 4 bases to trimming and J lost 9 bases, with 18 bases between them. Germline CDR1 MNHNY, CDR2 SVGAGI (reference sequence). The CDR3 is made up of 14 amino acids. CDR3: CASSFNRESQPQYF. The CDR3, as DNA: TGTGCCAGCAGTTTCAACAGGGAAAGTCAGCCCCAGTACTTC.

This clonotype was detected many times. The gene calls are TRBV24-1 and TRBJ2-7, with D unclear. Trimming took off 3 bases at V and 3 bases at J, with 17 bases between the two ends. CDR3 length: 16 residues. Looked up from germline, CDR1 is KGHDR and CDR2 is SFDVKD. CDR3 protein: CATSDATRTHLYEQYF. In nucleotides, the CDR3 is TGTGCCACCAGTGATGCGACTCGGACCCATCTCTACGAGCAGTACTTC.

The chain carries TRBV7-9 and TRBJ1-1; D is perhaps TRBD1 (6 bases). In germline, CDR1 is SEHNR, CDR2 FQNEAQ (reference sequence). V dropped 1 base and J dropped 8 bases, with 11 bases sitting between them. CDR3 length equals 13 residues. The CDR3 region is CASSLVPGQEAFF. DNA of the CDR3: TGTGCCAGCAGCTTAGTACCCGGACAGGAAGCTTTCTTT.

This clonotype was seen only a few times. J is TRBJ2-7 and V is TRBV28; 12 bases are shared with TRBD2. The CDR3 spans 15 residues. The germline CDR1 and CDR2 sequences are MDHEN and SYDVKM. J was trimmed by 5 bases and V by 5 bases; bases with no gene match: 7. DNA of the CDR3: TGTGCCAGCAGTCTGACTAGCGGGAGCATCGACGAGCAGTACTTC. It is translated as CASSLTSGSIDEQYF.

V is TRBV11-2 and J is TRBJ1-2, with D possibly TRBD1 on 6 matching bases. V was shortened by 3 bases and J by 7 bases, with 12 bases between the two germline ends. The CDR3 has 13 residues. Germline values: CDR1 SGHAT, CDR2 FQNNGV. The CDR3 DNA follows: TGTGCCAGCAGCTTTGGACAGTCAGTTGGCTACACCTTC. As protein: CASSFGQSVGYTF.

With regard to this clonotype: The missing conserved phenylalanine or tryptophan at the end of this CDR3 makes a read error likely. The genes are TRBV10-3 and TRBJ1-1, with D uncertain. Trimming left V 2 bases short and J 3 bases short, with 7 bases between. Germline V gene data show CDR1 as ENHRY and CDR2 as SYGVKD. This CDR3 is 13 amino acids long. The CDR3 spells CAISEEGDTEAFS. In DNA form, the CDR3 reads TGTGCCATCAGTGAGGAGGGCGACACTGAAGCTTTCTCT.

This clonotype was observed once. The rearrangement joins TRBV29-1 to TRBJ2-7, with D maybe TRBD2 (7 bases). Germline CDR1 reads SQVTM; CDR2 reads ANQGSEA. This CDR3 contains 15 residues. The ends were cut back, 1 base at V and 5 bases at J, with 18 bases in the middle. DNA for the CDR3: TGCAGCGTTGAAGGTTTCGGCCGGGGGGCTAACGAGCAGTACTTC. Translating gives CSVEGFGRGANEQYF.

The count of this clonotype is one. The chain recombines TRBV10-3 with TRBJ2-7; 10 bases agree with TRBD1. V lost 7 bases and J lost 3; bases outside the gene matches: 6. The CDR3 sequence is 14 residues long. CDR1 is ENHRY, CDR2 SYGVKD, per germline. The chain's CDR3 is CAITRDRGNYEQYF. In nucleotides, the CDR3 is TGTGCCATCACGAGGGACAGGGGAAACTACGAGCAGTACTTC.

About this clonotype: One base away lies a much larger clone, so this may be a sequencing read error. V usage is TRBV20-1 and J usage is TRBJ2-5; TRBD2 matches at 11 bases. The CDR3 has 15 amino acids. CDR1 is DFQATT, CDR2 SNEGSKA, per germline (reference sequence). J gave up 3 bases and V 1 base, and 4 bases lay outside the gene matches. DNA for the CDR3: TGCAGTGCTAGAGTACTAGCGGGAGAAAAAGAGACCCAGTACTTC. Its protein product is CSARVLAGEKETQYF.

As for this clonotype: This may be a read error: a much more frequent sequence differs by one nucleotide. The DNA of the CDR3 is TGTGCCAGCAAAACAGTGATCAACTACGAGCAGTACTTC. Translation gives CASKTVINYEQYF. The V call is TRBV19, the J call TRBJ2-7; no firm D call. The germline gives CDR1 LNHDA, CDR2 SQIVND (reference sequence). V was pared by 9 bases and J by 3 bases, with 15 bases between. CDR3 length: 13 residues. The full variable domain, in which reference TRBV19 and TRBJ2-7 provide the parts outside the CDR3, is DGGITQSPKYLFRKEGQNVTLSCEQNLNHDAMYWYRQDPGQGLRLIYYSQIVNDFQKGDIAEGYSVSREKKESFPLTVTSAQKNPTAFYLCASKTVINYEQYFGPGTRLTVT.

This clonotype was seen only once. The rearrangement uses TRBV7-6 and TRBJ2-6, with 12 bases matching TRBD1. The CDR3 is 20 residues long. V lost 3 bases and J lost 2; bases outside the gene matches: 11. The V gene's germline CDR1 is SGHVS and CDR2 FNYEAQ. The CDR3 loop reads CASSLRGDGTGGTGANVLTF. CDR3 nucleotides: TGTGCCAGCAGCTTGCGTGGGGACGGGACAGGGGGCACTGGGGCCAACGTCCTGACTTTC.

The chain uses TRBV10-3 and TRBJ1-6; the D is unclear. CDR1 and CDR2 from the germline V gene are ENHRY and SYGVKD. This CDR3 has 13 residues. Trimming shortened V by 5 bases and J by 7 bases, and 9 bases separated the two germline ends. CDR3 sequence: CAISTGWNSPLHF. In nucleotides, the CDR3 is TGTGCCATCAGTACCGGGTGGAATTCACCCCTCCACTTT.

This chain uses TRBV20-1 with TRBJ2-3; the match to TRBD2 covers 9 bases. The J segment lost 4 bases and the V segment lost 5 bases, leaving 10 bases of the junction unmatched. The CDR3 totals 15 residues. Germline CDR1 is DFQATT and CDR2 is SNEGSKA (reference sequence). The CDR3 loop is CSAPSSGRGADTQYF. The CDR3 DNA sequence: TGCAGTGCTCCTAGTAGCGGGAGAGGAGCAGATACGCAGTATTTT.

This clonotype was counted at least ten times. The genes are TRBV28 and TRBJ1-5; D uncertain. The CDR3 sequence is 14 residues long. V lost 6 bases and J lost 1, with 10 bases in between. Germline V lookup: CDR1 MDHEN, CDR2 SYDVKM. Written as DNA, the CDR3 is TGTGCCAGCAGGCGGCCGTCAAGCAATCAGCCCCAGCATTTT. Translating it yields CASRRPSSNQPQHF.

This chain joins TRBV24-1 and TRBJ1-2, with D hard to call. The germline gives CDR1 KGHDR, CDR2 SFDVKD. CDR3 length: 14 residues. The CDR3 loop is CATTPKHRPYGYTF. CDR3 DNA: TGTGCTACGACTCCTAAACATAGGCCCTATGGCTACACCTTC.

The chain links TRBV10-3 to TRBJ1-4, with 9 bases fitting TRBD1. Trimming cost V 4 bases and J 8 bases; bases outside gene matches: 2. The CDR3 totals 13 residues. Germline V CDR1 and CDR2: ENHRY, SYGVKD. The CDR3 reads CAISGQGDEKLFF. As DNA, the CDR3 is TGTGCCATCAGTGGACAGGGGGACGAAAAACTGTTTTTT.

The chain recombines TRBV7-9 with TRBJ2-7; tentatively, D is TRBD1 or TRBD2 (5 bases each). V lost 5 bases and J lost 1, with 15 bases in between. CDR1 is SEHNR and CDR2 is FQNEAQ in the germline V gene (reference sequence). The CDR3 totals 15 residues. This chain's CDR3 is CASSGNRDGSYEQYF. The DNA of the CDR3 is TGTGCCAGCAGCGGGAACCGGGACGGGTCCTACGAGCAGTACTTC.

This clonotype was seen at least ten times. The rearrangement joins TRBV20-1 to TRBJ1-1; the match to TRBD1 covers 11 bases. Germline loops: CDR1 DFQATT, CDR2 SNEGSKA (reference sequence). CDR3 size: 14 residues. V lost 0 bases and J lost 5; bases outside the gene matches: 2. CDR3 amino acids: CSAREGTGGTEAFF. The CDR3 coding sequence is TGCAGTGCTAGAGAGGGGACAGGGGGGACTGAAGCTTTCTTT.

This sequence joins TRBV13 and TRBJ2-3, with 10 bases matching TRBD2. Germline trimming cut 5 bases from V and 2 bases from J; bases unmatched to any gene: 7. The CDR3 is 16 amino acids. Germline V gene lookup returns CDR1 PRHDT and CDR2 FYEKMQ (reference sequence). Here the CDR3 reads CASSPRLAGLTDTQYF. CDR3 bases: TGTGCCAGCAGCCCGCGACTAGCGGGTCTCACAGATACGCAGTATTTT.

Ten or more counts support this clonotype. The chain has TRBV7-9 and TRBJ1-5; D is perhaps TRBD1 (6 bases). This CDR3 is 16 amino acids long. V dropped 3 bases and J dropped 0 bases, with 12 bases sitting between them. Germline loops: CDR1 SEHNR, CDR2 FQNEAQ (reference sequence). Here the CDR3 DNA reads TGTGCCAGCAGCTTCGGGACACCATATAGCAATCAGCCCCAGCATTTT. Amino acids: CASSFGTPYSNQPQHF.

There are many counts of this clonotype. V is TRBV6-5 and J is TRBJ1-2; D unclear. The V and J ends lost 5 bases and 6 bases respectively, with 4 bases between them. CDR3 length equals 10 residues. CDR1 is MNHEY, CDR2 SVGAGI, per germline. CDR3 loop: CASSRDGYTF. The CDR3 DNA follows: TGTGCCAGCAGTCGGGATGGCTACACCTTC.

The chain employs TRBV7-3 and TRBJ1-1; D unclear. This CDR3 contains 13 residues. V dropped 4 bases and J dropped 5 bases, with 11 bases sitting between them. Germline CDR1 and CDR2: SGHTA and FQGTGA. The CDR3, as DNA: TGTGCCAGCAGCTCCCCGGCGTGGACTGAAGCTTTCTTT. Protein sequence: CASSSPAWTEAFF. Together with reference TRBV7-3 and TRBJ1-1, the CDR3 gives the full variable domain: GAGVSQTPSNKVTEKGKYVELRCDPISGHTALYWYRQSLGQGPEFLIYFQGTGAADDSGLPNDRFFAVRPEGSVSTLKIQRTERGDSAVYLCASSSPAWTEAFFGQGTRLTVV.

J is TRBJ1-4 and V is TRBV7-9; D might be TRBD1 (5 bases). CDR3 length equals 13 residues. With 5 bases removed from V and 3 bases from J, the gap between germline ends came to 7 bases. The germline CDR1 and CDR2 sequences are SEHNR and FQNEAQ (reference sequence). The CDR3 DNA reads TGTGCCAGCAGCCTCAGGGCTAATGAAAAACTGTTTTTT. Translation gives CASSLRANEKLFF.

The genes are TRBV7-2 and TRBJ2-5; 8 nucleotides match TRBD1. The CDR3 length is 13 residues. The ends lost 5 bases at V and 9 bases at J; junction bases unmatched: 8. Looked up from germline, CDR1 is SGHTA and CDR2 is FQGNSA. The CDR3 region has the DNA TGTGCCAGCAGCCAGGACAGGGTTGAGGCCCAGTACTTC. Translating gives CASSQDRVEAQYF.

V and J are TRBV7-8 and TRBJ2-7; perhaps TRBD2 as D (6 bases). Trimming pared 5 bases from V and 2 bases from J, leaving 13 bases between. CDR1 is SGHVS and CDR2 is FQNEAQ in the germline V gene. CDR3 length equals 14 residues. The CDR3, as DNA: TGTGCCAGCAGCCGTATTCGACTAGCCTACGAGCAGTACTTC. Amino acids: CASSRIRLAYEQYF.